Below, 16 T cell receptor beta chains from the same sample are listed, as sequenced in a study of spatial heterogeneity in lung cancer. TCRdb itself ran the 5' RACE reads through MiXCR, one entry per CDR3 protein. Of fewer than 60,000 distinct CDR3 sequences listed, about 7.4% are singletons. Indicated time point: blood at routine non-recurrence follow-up after resection. Whole RNA from tumor, nontumor lung or frozen PBMC was sequenced unsorted. Sequences were derived from PBMCs, sampled at follow-up. The source is a female donor with early-stage non-small cell lung cancer.

The chain couples TRBV10-3 to TRBJ1-2; 10 bases map to TRBD1. The CDR3 is 18 residues long. With V trimmed by 3 bases and J by 4 bases, 14 bases remained unmatched. CDR1 and CDR2 from the germline V gene are ENHRY and SYGVKD. The CDR3 reads CAISDDLSGDRGSYGYTF. CDR3 in DNA: TGTGCCATCAGTGACGACCTGAGCGGGGACAGGGGTTCCTATGGCTACACCTTC.

A few counts support this clonotype. The J gene is TRBJ2-2, the V gene TRBV7-8; D gene ambiguous. V was trimmed by 2 bases and J by 4 bases, leaving 5 bases between them. Per the germline V gene, CDR1 is SGHVS and CDR2 is FQNEAQ. The CDR3 sequence is 13 residues long. The CDR3 protein is CASSLSVTGELFF. The CDR3 coding sequence is TGTGCCAGCAGCTTATCAGTCACCGGGGAGCTGTTTTTT. Filled out from reference TRBV7-8 and TRBJ2-2, the complete variable domain reads GAGVSQSPRYKVAKRGQDVALRCDPISGHVSLFWYQQALGQGPEFLTYFQNEAQLDKSGLPSDRFFAERPEGSVSTLKIQRTQQEDSAVYLCASSLSVTGELFFGEGSRLTVL.

The chain carries TRBV7-3 and TRBJ2-3; D perhaps matches TRBD2 (6 bases). The CDR3 totals 14 residues. Germline loops: CDR1 SGHTA, CDR2 FQGTGA. V gave up 3 bases and J gave up 2 bases, with 9 bases separating them. The CDR3 DNA sequence: TGTGCCAGCAGCTTCGGAGGGGCCACAGATACGCAGTATTTT. Residues: CASSFGGATDTQYF. The variable domain in full, with the rest retrieved from reference TRBV7-3 and TRBJ2-3, is GAGVSQTPSNKVTEKGKYVELRCDPISGHTALYWYRQSLGQGPEFLIYFQGTGAADDSGLPNDRFFAVRPEGSVSTLKIQRTERGDSAVYLCASSFGGATDTQYFGPGTRLTVL.

Many counts were recorded for this clonotype. V and J are TRBV5-8 and TRBJ2-7; D gene ambiguous. Trimming took 0 bases from V and 5 from J, leaving 3 bases between them. Germline values: CDR1 SGHTS, CDR2 YDEGEE. The CDR3 runs to 11 residues. The CDR3 spells CASSLGDEQYF. CDR3 in DNA: TGTGCCAGCAGCTTGGGCGACGAGCAGTACTTC.

The chain has TRBV20-1 and TRBJ1-2, with D tentatively TRBD1 (6 bases). The germline V gene encodes CDR1 DFQATT and CDR2 SNEGSKA (reference sequence). This CDR3 has 13 amino acids. Trimming pared 5 bases from V and 8 bases from J, leaving 18 bases between. Here the CDR3 DNA reads TGCAGTGCTCCAGCAACAGGGAACAGAGGCTACACCTTC. This gives the protein CSAPATGNRGYTF.

Many counts were recorded for this clonotype. V is TRBV6-5 and J is TRBJ2-3; possibly TRBD2 for D (6 bases). The CDR3 contains 13 residues. V lost 0 bases to trimming and J lost 9 bases, with 10 bases between them. Germline V gene sequence: CDR1 MNHEY, CDR2 SVGAGI. CDR3 sequence reads: CASSYSRETTQYF. The CDR3 region has the DNA TGTGCCAGCAGTTACTCACGGGAGACCACGCAGTATTTT.

This clonotype was picked up many times. The gene calls are TRBV5-5 and TRBJ2-2; 8 bases agree with TRBD1. V was pared by 2 bases and J by 7 bases, with 16 bases of the junction left unmatched. The CDR3 spans 18 residues. Germline V CDR1 and CDR2: SGHKS, YYEKEE (reference sequence). The CDR3 reads CASSFVRVAGGTNGELFF. The CDR3 nucleotides read TGTGCCAGCAGCTTTGTTAGGGTGGCAGGGGGCACGAACGGGGAGCTGTTTTTT.

In this sample, this clonotype turned up many times. The chain carries TRBV2 and TRBJ1-5, with TRBD1 as a possible D gene (6 bases). Deletions cut 4 bases from V and 3 bases from J, with 10 bases between. The CDR3 has 14 residues. CDR1 is SNHLY, CDR2 FYNNEI, per germline. Here the CDR3 reads CASSVQGLNQPQHF. The CDR3 coding sequence is TGTGCCAGCAGTGTACAGGGACTCAATCAGCCCCAGCATTTT.

This clonotype came up a few times. The chain joins TRBV11-2 to TRBJ2-7, with D tentatively TRBD1 (6 bases). The length of the CDR3 is 14 residues. The germline gives CDR1 SGHAT, CDR2 FQNNGV. V was shortened by 0 bases and J by 4 bases, with 10 bases between the two germline ends. CDR3 nucleotides: TGTGCCAGCAGCTTAGAACAGGGATTATACGAGCAGTACTTC. This translates into CASSLEQGLYEQYF.

CDR3 bases: TGCGCCAGCCGGCGAGATGGTAACACCGGGGGGCGAGATGGTAACACCGGGGAGCTGTTTTTT. Amino acid sequence: CASRRDGNTGGRDGNTGELFF. This chain uses TRBV5-1 with TRBJ2-2; TRBD2 is a possible D gene (7 bases). Per the germline V gene, CDR1 is SGHRS and CDR2 is YFSETQ. Trimming shortened V by 7 bases and J by 2 bases, and 33 bases separated the two germline ends. The CDR3 covers 21 residues.

This clonotype was seen at least ten times. The CDR3 loop reads CASHRDSTNSPLHF. The DNA of the CDR3 is TGTGCCAGCCACCGGGACAGCACAAATTCACCCCTCCACTTT. The chain recombines TRBV18 with TRBJ1-6; 7 nucleotides line up with TRBD1. Germline V gene data show CDR1 as KGHSH and CDR2 as LQKENI. V was clipped by 8 bases and J by 7 bases; unmatched bases: 8. This CDR3 has 14 residues. The entire variable domain, with the rest obtained from reference TRBV18 and TRBJ1-6, is as follows: NAGVMQNPRHLVRRRGQEARLRCSPMKGHSHVYWYRQLPEEGLKFMVYLQKENIIDESGMPKERFSAEFPKEGPSILRIQQVVRGDSAAYFCASHRDSTNSPLHFGNGTRLTVT.

The chain couples TRBV4-1 to TRBJ1-2; D gene uncertain. The V and J ends lost 0 bases and 5 bases respectively, with 10 bases between them. The CDR3 has 14 residues. CDR1 is MGHRA and CDR2 is YSYEKL in the germline V gene. The CDR3 DNA reads TGCGCCAGCAGCCAAGAAGACGAGCAGTATGGCTACACCTTC. Translated: CASSQEDEQYGYTF.

A few counts support this clonotype. This chain connects TRBV4-1 to TRBJ1-1; no firm D call. The CDR3 has 14 amino acids. Germline CDR1 reads MGHRA; CDR2 reads YSYEKL. With 0 bases removed from V and 3 bases from J, the gap between germline ends came to 8 bases. The CDR3 here is CASSQEGSHTEAFF. The CDR3 DNA follows: TGCGCCAGCAGCCAAGAGGGCAGCCACACTGAAGCTTTCTTT.

This clonotype was seen many times. The rearrangement joins TRBV6-2 or TRBV6-3 to TRBJ2-7; 10 bases agree with TRBD1. V was clipped by 2 bases and J by 4 bases; unmatched bases: 2. The V gene's germline CDR1 is MNHEY and CDR2 SVGEGT. This CDR3 contains 14 residues. Here the CDR3 reads CASSYPDRGYEQYF. In nucleotides, the CDR3 is TGTGCCAGCAGTTACCCGGACAGGGGGTACGAGCAGTACTTC.

This clonotype is medium-sized by share. This rearrangement joins TRBV12-3 or TRBV12-4 to TRBJ2-3, with D unresolved. Trimming removed 0 bases at V and 3 bases at J, with 13 bases between. The CDR3 totals 16 residues. The CDR3 bases are TGTGCCAGCAGTTTAGCGCTCCTAGTCGGAACAGATACGCAGTATTTT. This encodes CASSLALLVGTDTQYF.

V is TRBV3-1 and J is TRBJ2-2; 10 bases align to TRBD1. The trim removed 3 bases at V and 0 bases at J, leaving 1 base unmatched. The CDR3 has 16 amino acids. CDR1 and CDR2 from the germline V gene are LGHDT and YNNKEL (reference sequence). CDR3: CASSQGQGTNTGELFF. In DNA form, the CDR3 reads TGTGCCAGCAGCCAGGGACAGGGGACGAACACCGGGGAGCTGTTTTTT.